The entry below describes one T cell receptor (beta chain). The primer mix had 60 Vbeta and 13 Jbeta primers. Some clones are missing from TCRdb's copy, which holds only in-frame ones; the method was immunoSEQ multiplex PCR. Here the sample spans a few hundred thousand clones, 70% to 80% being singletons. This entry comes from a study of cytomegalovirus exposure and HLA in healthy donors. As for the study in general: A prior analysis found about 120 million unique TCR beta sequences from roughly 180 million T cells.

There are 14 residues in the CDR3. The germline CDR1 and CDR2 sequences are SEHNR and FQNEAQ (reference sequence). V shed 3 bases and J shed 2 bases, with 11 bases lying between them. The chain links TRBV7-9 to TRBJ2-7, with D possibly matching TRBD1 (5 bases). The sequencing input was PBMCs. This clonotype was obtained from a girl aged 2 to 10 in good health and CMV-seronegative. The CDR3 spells CASSFTGPTYEQYF. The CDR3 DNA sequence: TGTGCCAGCAGCTTCACAGGCCCGACCTACGAGCAGTACTTC. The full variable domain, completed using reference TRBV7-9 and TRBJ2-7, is DTGVSQNPRHKITKRGQNVTFRCDPISEHNRLYWYRQTLGQGPEFLTYFQNEAQLEKSRLLSDRFSAERPKGSFSTLEIQRTEQGDSAMYLCASSFTGPTYEQYFGPGTRLTVT.